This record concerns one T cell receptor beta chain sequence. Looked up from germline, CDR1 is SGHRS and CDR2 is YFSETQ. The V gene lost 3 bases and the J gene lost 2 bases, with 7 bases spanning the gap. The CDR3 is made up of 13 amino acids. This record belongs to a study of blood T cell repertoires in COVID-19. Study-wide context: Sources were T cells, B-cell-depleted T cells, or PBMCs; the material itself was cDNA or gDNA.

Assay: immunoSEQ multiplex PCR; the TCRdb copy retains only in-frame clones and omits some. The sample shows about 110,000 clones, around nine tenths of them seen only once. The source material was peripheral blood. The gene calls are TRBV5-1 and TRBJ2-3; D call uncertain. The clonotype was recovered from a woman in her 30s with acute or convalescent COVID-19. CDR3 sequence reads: CASSSSNTDTQYF. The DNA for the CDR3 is TGCGCCAGCAGCTCATCAAACACAGATACGCAGTATTTT.